Included here is one TCR beta chain sequence, with context. The sample is drawn from a study of shared clonotypes between healthy human individuals. The protocol was immunoSEQ multiplex PCR, while the TCRdb copy is restricted to in-frame clones and leaves out a portion. The table lists fewer than 3 million clones, around 93% of them singletons, with 0.3% to 0.45% in the top ten. Trimming removed 1 base from V and 4 bases from J, with 17 bases in between. This CDR3 contains 17 residues. Germline V gene data show CDR1 as SGHRS and CDR2 as YFSETQ. Sequencing was performed on naive CD4+ T cells from PBMCs. Subset noted: CD45RA+ positively selected. The chain couples TRBV5-1 to TRBJ2-2; maybe TRBD2 (6 bases). This receptor was obtained from a man younger than 35 in good health. Some clones in this sample may be carry-over from other donors' samples. CDR3 sequence: CASSLLGGIGSTGELFF. CDR3 nucleotides: TGCGCCAGCAGCTTGTTAGGCGGGATTGGTAGCACCGGGGAGCTGTTTTTT.